The source of this TCR beta chain is a study of T cells in Graves' hyperthyroidism and ophthalmopathy. Findings of the study overall: Ophthalmopathy and stable hyperthyroidism were told apart by a 13 V-J model.

Germline V gives CDR1 MNHNS, CDR2 SASEGT. With 6 bases removed from V and 3 bases from J, the gap between germline ends came to 5 bases. The CDR3 length is 11 residues. Amplification yielded TCR beta CDR3 regions, with RNA transcripts as the source. The TCR CDR3 first-round RT-PCR relied on the HTBI primer set. Each CDR3 protein is one row after TCRdb ran MiXCR on the multiplex PCR reads. Here the sample spans about 290,000 distinct CDR3 sequences, 10% to 15% being singletons. Of note for this clonotype: No antigen is known for it.

PBMCs came from 7.5 to 10 ml fresh peripheral blood. The sample consisted of blood. This receptor was taken from a woman aged 25 to 45 with Graves' hyperthyroidism that later progressed to Graves' ophthalmopathy. J is TRBJ1-2 and V is TRBV6-1, with D hard to call. The CDR3 loop reads CASSLDYGYTF. CDR3 nucleotides: TGTGCCAGCAGCCTGGACTATGGCTACACCTTC.